A single sample is the source of the 8 T cell receptor beta chains below, sequenced in a study of cytomegalovirus exposure and HLA in healthy donors (TCRdb year 2017). The method behind the library was the immunoSEQ multiplex PCR assay. For the multiplex PCR, a mixture combining 60 forward primers for TCR Vbeta segments and 13 reverse primers for TCR Jbeta segments was used. The table was pulled from immuneACCESS by TCRdb, which kept in-frame rearrangements only. Such tables lose some clones; where checked, under half of the loss comes from unresolved V genes, and the rest has no known cause. Counted in this sample were approximately 140,000 clones; 80% of them appeared once. The ten largest make up approximately 4% of the sample. The sequencing input was PBMCs. The receptors derive from a middle-aged woman in good health and CMV-seronegative.

This clone was seen only a few times. The genes are TRBV7-9 and TRBJ1-4; TRBD1 matches 9 bases. The V segment lost 5 bases and the J segment 2 bases; nucleotides outside the gene matches: 3. CDR1 SEHNR and CDR2 FQNEAQ come from the germline V gene (reference sequence). CDR3 length equals 15 residues. The CDR3 sequence: CASSAGQGTNEKLFF. CDR3 nucleotide sequence: TGTGCCAGCAGCGCCGGACAGGGGACTAATGAAAAACTGTTTTTT.

Ten or more counts support this clone. This sequence joins TRBV28 and TRBJ1-6, with D uncertain. Deletions cut 5 bases from V and 9 bases from J, with 17 bases between. The germline CDR1 and CDR2 sequences are MDHEN and SYDVKM. The CDR3 length is 15 residues. In DNA, the CDR3 is TGTGCCAGCAGTCCTCCGGGTCTGGGAGGTTCACCCCTCCACTTT. Its translation is CASSPPGLGGSPLHF.

The genes are TRBV28 and TRBJ2-3; possible D gene TRBD2, 5 bases. The germline V and J ends were trimmed by 8 bases and 1 base, with 13 bases remaining between them. The CDR3 is 14 amino acids. CDR1 and CDR2 from the germline V gene are MDHEN and SYDVKM. This CDR3 is CASQEAEGTDTQYF. CDR3 bases: TGTGCCAGCCAAGAGGCGGAGGGCACAGATACGCAGTATTTT.

The gene calls are TRBV4-2 and TRBJ2-7; the match to TRBD2 covers 7 bases. The V segment lost 3 bases and the J segment 0 bases; nucleotides outside the gene matches: 8. The CDR3 totals 16 residues. From germline, CDR1 is LGHNA and CDR2 YNFKEQ. CDR3 sequence (DNA): TGTGCCAGCAGCCAGATCCCTAGCGGACCCTCCTACGAGCAGTACTTC. Its protein product is CASSQIPSGPSYEQYF.

The chain carries TRBV29-1 and TRBJ2-5; tentatively, D is TRBD2 (5 bases). CDR1 and CDR2 (germline): SQVTM, ANQGSEA. The CDR3 is made up of 13 amino acids. V was clipped by 5 bases and J by 5 bases, with 15 bases between them. The CDR3 here is CSVHGGDRETQYF. In DNA, the CDR3 is TGCAGCGTTCATGGAGGAGATCGGGAGACCCAGTACTTC.

A single count supports this clone. This chain joins TRBV19 and TRBJ1-6, with 12 bases aligning to TRBD1. This CDR3 has 15 amino acids. The V segment lost 6 bases and the J segment 4 bases; nucleotides outside the gene matches: 1. CDR1 and CDR2 from the germline V gene are LNHDA and SQIVND (reference sequence). DNA of the CDR3: TGTGCCAGTAGGGGACAGGGGGCATATAATTCACCCCTCCACTTT. Protein: CASRGQGAYNSPLHF.

V is TRBV18 and J is TRBJ1-5; D not resolved. CDR1 is KGHSH and CDR2 is LQKENI in the germline V gene. The CDR3 is 20 amino acids. With 3 bases removed from V and 0 bases from J, the gap between germline ends came to 24 bases. The DNA of the CDR3 is TGTGCCAGCTCACCTCTGAGGGAGGGAGGTGGGCGGTATAGCAATCAGCCCCAGCATTTT. It translates to CASSPLREGGGRYSNQPQHF.

This rearrangement joins TRBV4-1 to TRBJ2-2; TRBD2 agrees at 8 bases. Germline-derived CDR1 and CDR2 are MGHRA and YSYEKL. Trimming removed 0 bases from V and 6 bases from J; junction bases left unmatched: 6. The CDR3 has 16 amino acids. The CDR3, as DNA: TGCGCCAGCAGCCAAGATCGGGGGGGGCGTTCCGGGGAGCTGTTTTTT. Translation gives CASSQDRGGRSGELFF.